These T cell receptor beta chains were read from a single sample in a study of cytomegalovirus exposure and HLA in healthy donors. Method: immunoSEQ multiplex PCR; TCRdb's copy keeps in-frame clones and lacks some. The sample includes 120,000 to 150,000 clones, almost 80% of them seen just once. Sequencing used PBMCs. The receptors were gathered from a woman between 35 and 50 years old in good health and CMV-seropositive. CDR3s include the opening cysteine and the closing phenylalanine or tryptophan. The D gene is left open where the match is weak. Size is stated for part of the rows, as once, few or many counts, or as a class when the clone is expanded.

J,size,V,D,DNA,CDR3
TRBJ1-4,.,TRBV5-1,TRBD1,TGCGCCAGCAGCTCTACAGGGGTGAATAATAAAAAACTGTTTTTT,CASSSTGVNNKKLFF
TRBJ1-1,.,TRBV18,.,TGTGCCAGCTCACCACCGATGGGAGGGGTGAACACTGAAGCTTTCTTT,CASSPPMGGVNTEAFF
TRBJ1-1,.,TRBV7-9,.,TGTGCCAGCAGTGTAGCGGCACATTATAACACTGAAGCTTTCTTT,CASSVAAHYNTEAFF
TRBJ1-3,.,TRBV29-1,.,TGCAGCGTTGTGACAGACGGAAACACCATATATTTT,CSVVTDGNTIYF
TRBJ1-1,.,TRBV5-4,TRBD1,TGTGCCAGCAGCTGGGACAGGGAAACTGAAGCTTTCTTT,CASSWDRETEAFF
TRBJ2-7,few,TRBV12-5,TRBD1,TGTGCTAGTGGCCGAAACCCGGGACAGGGGGCCTACGAGCAGTACTTC,CASGRNPGQGAYEQYF
TRBJ2-1,.,TRBV9,TRBD1,TGTGCCAGCAGCGCCCCGACAGGGGTCAATGAGCAGTTCTTC,CASSAPTGVNEQFF
TRBJ2-1,.,TRBV6-5,TRBD2,TGTGCCTCTAAGCGGGGTGGCCCGTTGGGCAATGAGCAGTTCTTC,CASKRGGPLGNEQFF
TRBJ1-6,.,TRBV2,TRBD1,TGTGCCAGCGGGACAGGGTTCCTTAATTCACCCCTCCACTTT,CASGTGFLNSPLHF
TRBJ2-7,.,TRBV5-5,TRBD1,TGTGCCAGCACCCCGGAACGGGGACAGGGGTCCTACGAGCAGTACTTC,CASTPERGQGSYEQYF
TRBJ2-1,.,TRBV30,.,TGTGCCTGGAGTGTAGTCGAGTGGAATGAGCAGTTCTTC,CAWSVVEWNEQFF
TRBJ1-1,.,TRBV5-1,TRBD1,TGCGCCAGCAGCTATGGGACAGGGAACACTGAAGCTTTCTTT,CASSYGTGNTEAFF
TRBJ2-1,.,TRBV10-3,TRBD2,TGTGCCAGCGCGGGAGACGTCTACAATGAGCAGTTCTTC,CASAGDVYNEQFF
TRBJ1-5,.,TRBV5-1,TRBD1,TGCGCCAGCAGCTTGGGACAGGGGGGAGGCAATCAGCCCCAGCATTTT,CASSLGQGGGNQPQHF
TRBJ1-1,.,TRBV5-5,.,TGTGCCAGCAGCTTGAGGAGCGCCACTGAAGCTTTCTTT,CASSLRSATEAFF
TRBJ1-4,.,TRBV20-1,TRBD1,TGCAGTACGATAACAGGGGGCCGCCTGTTTTTT,CSTITGGRLFF
TRBJ2-7,.,TRBV27,.,TGTGCCAGCAGTGACACACAGGGGACTCAATCCTACGAGCAGTACTTC,CASSDTQGTQSYEQYF
TRBJ2-5,.,TRBV7-9,.,TGTGCCAGCAGCTTAGGCACAGGGTACGACCAAGAGACCCAGTACTTC,CASSLGTGYDQETQYF
TRBJ2-7,few,TRBV6-1,TRBD1,TGTGCCAGCAGCGCCGGGACAGGGGTTCCCTACGAGCAGTACTTC,CASSAGTGVPYEQYF
TRBJ1-2,.,TRBV7-6,.,TGTGCCAGCAGCTCAGGATCTAACTATGGCTACACCTTC,CASSSGSNYGYTF
TRBJ1-5,.,TRBV28,TRBD1,TGTGCCAGCAGTGTCCTACAGGGGGCGGTTCAGCCCCAGCATTTT,CASSVLQGAVQPQHF
TRBJ2-5,.,TRBV5-6,.,TGTGCCAGCAGCTTTCCCGGGGGTGGAGAGACCCAGTACTTC,CASSFPGGGETQYF
TRBJ1-2,few,TRBV9,TRBD1,TGTGCCAGCAGCGGGACAGGGGAAAACTATGGCTACACCTTC,CASSGTGENYGYTF
TRBJ2-7,.,TRBV11-2,.,TGTGCCAGCAGCCAGGACAGCCTTAGCTCCTACGAGCAGTACTTC,CASSQDSLSSYEQYF
TRBJ1-6,.,TRBV5-1,TRBD1,TGCGCCAGCAGCCGCTCCGGGACAGCAAGTAATTCACCCCTCCACTTT,CASSRSGTASNSPLHF
TRBJ2-5,.,TRBV30,.,TGTGCCTGGAGTGTAGCGAGGGAGACCCAGTACTTC,CAWSVARETQYF
TRBJ1-5,once,TRBV4-1,.,TGCGCCAGCAGCCCGGGAGGGATCGGTCAGCCCCAGCATTTT,CASSPGGIGQPQHF
TRBJ2-5,.,TRBV7-6,.,TGTGCCAGCAGCGCGATGGGAGTAGAGACCCAGTACTTC,CASSAMGVETQYF
TRBJ2-3,.,TRBV6-4,TRBD2,TGTGCCAGCAGTGACACCCGCCGGCGGGGGGGTGGGTCAGATACGCAGTATTTT,CASSDTRRRGGGSDTQYF
TRBJ1-5,.,TRBV15,.,TGTGCCACCAGCAGAGATCAGGGGCTGGGGCAGCCCCAGCATTTT,CATSRDQGLGQPQHF
TRBJ1-4,few,TRBV10-1,.,TGCGCCAGCAGGGACAGACCTAATGAAAAACTGTTTTTT,CASRDRPNEKLFF
TRBJ1-4,.,TRBV9,TRBD1,TGTGCCAGCAGCGAGGGACAGGGTGGTGATGAAAAACTGTTTTTT,CASSEGQGGDEKLFF
TRBJ1-4,.,TRBV4-2,.,TGTGCCAGCAGCCATGGTGAGGAGGGACGGAATGAAAAACTGTTTTTT,CASSHGEEGRNEKLFF
TRBJ1-1,.,TRBV30,TRBD1,TGTGCCTGGAGTGTACGGTCTATGGAGACAGGGGGCAGGGGCACTGAAGCTTTCTTT,CAWSVRSMETGGRGTEAFF
TRBJ1-2,.,TRBV18,.,TGTGCCAGCTCACCCGGTCCTAACTATGGCTACACCTTC,CASSPGPNYGYTF
TRBJ2-3,.,TRBV6-5,TRBD2,TGTGCCAGCAGTTCGGGACTAGCGGGCAACACAGATACGCAGTATTTT,CASSSGLAGNTDTQYF
TRBJ1-4,once,TRBV7-9,TRBD1,TGTTCCAGCAGCTTAGGACCCACAGGGGCTAATGAAAAACTGTTTTTT,CSSSLGPTGANEKLFF
TRBJ2-7,.,TRBV2,TRBD1,TGTGCCAGCAGTTTCAGGGGGTCCTCCTACGAGCAGTACTTC,CASSFRGSSYEQYF
TRBJ2-3,.,TRBV9,.,TGTGCCAGCAGCTACAGCACTAGCACAGATACGCAGTATTTT,CASSYSTSTDTQYF
TRBJ2-7,.,TRBV28,TRBD1,TGTGCCACCACAGGGGCCTCCTACGAGCAGTACTTC,CATTGASYEQYF
TRBJ1-3,.,TRBV7-2,.,TGTGCCAGCAGCCCCAGCGCCTCTGGAAACACCATATATTTT,CASSPSASGNTIYF
TRBJ1-1,.,TRBV9,.,TGTGCCAGCAGCCCCGGGACTCAAGCTGAAGCTTTCTTT,CASSPGTQAEAFF
TRBJ1-1,.,TRBV6-5,.,TGTGCCAGCAGCCCTCCGGGAGGGAACACTGAAGCTTTCTTT,CASSPPGGNTEAFF
TRBJ1-1,.,TRBV19,TRBD1,TGTGCCAGTAGTATTCAACAGGGGAAGAACACTGAAGCTTTCTTT,CASSIQQGKNTEAFF
TRBJ1-2,.,TRBV10-3,.,TGTGCCATCAGTACGACAGGACCCTGGGGCTACACCTTC,CAISTTGPWGYTF
TRBJ1-2,few,TRBV6-5,.,TGTGCCAGCAGTTACTCGTCCAGGCTTAACTATGGCTACACCTTC,CASSYSSRLNYGYTF
TRBJ2-1,.,TRBV19,TRBD1,TGTGCCAGTAGTATATACGACAGGGGCAATGAGCAGTTCTTC,CASSIYDRGNEQFF
TRBJ2-2,.,TRBV7-3,.,TGTGCCAGCAGCCCATTGGGGGGGGCCGACGGGGAGCTGTTTTTT,CASSPLGGADGELFF
TRBJ1-1,.,TRBV5-4,TRBD1,TGTGCCAGCAGCTTGGATCCAGGGGGCGAAGCTTTCTTT,CASSLDPGGEAFF
TRBJ1-4,once,TRBV28,TRBD1,TGTGCCAGCAGATCCGGACAGGTTCGACTGTTTTTT,CASRSGQVRLFF
TRBJ2-2,.,TRBV5-4,.,TGTGCCAGCAGCTTGTACAAGGGAAGGGGGAACACCGGGGAGCTGTTTTTT,CASSLYKGRGNTGELFF